These 11 T cell receptor beta chains were all obtained from the same sample, sequenced in a study of blood T cell repertoires in COVID-19. The method was immunoSEQ multiplex PCR; TCRdb's version includes in-frame clones alone and lacks a portion of them. In the table there are approximately 72,000 clones, approximately 89% of which are singletons. Sequencing input: peripheral blood. The source is a woman older than 75 with active or convalescent COVID-19.

V is TRBV29-1 and J is TRBJ1-3; D is undetermined. V shed 4 bases and J shed 0 bases, with 10 bases lying between them. Germline CDR1 SQVTM, CDR2 ANQGSEA. The CDR3 length is 14 residues. CDR3 bases: TGCAGCGTTGTATCAGGATTCTCTGGAAACACCATATATTTT. It is translated as CSVVSGFSGNTIYF.

This clone was seen a few times. This sequence joins TRBV18 and TRBJ1-4; D remains ambiguous. V lost 3 bases, J lost 11 bases, and 16 bases lay in between. This CDR3 region has 14 residues. Germline CDR1 and CDR2: KGHSH and LQKENI. The CDR3 loop is CASSPEGEAYKLFF. DNA for the CDR3: TGTGCCAGCTCACCGGAGGGTGAGGCCTATAAACTGTTTTTT.

V is TRBV18 and J is TRBJ1-4, with 8 bases matching TRBD1. The CDR3 is 13 amino acids. The germline gives CDR1 KGHSH, CDR2 LQKENI. V lost 5 bases to trimming and J lost 8 bases; unmatched junction nucleotides: 4. Here the CDR3 DNA reads TGTGCCAGCTCATCGGACAGGGACGAAAAACTGTTTTTT. This codes for CASSSDRDEKLFF.

The chain combines TRBV7-6 with TRBJ2-2, with 8 bases identical to TRBD2. J gave up 6 bases and V 4 bases, and 7 bases lay outside the gene matches. The CDR3 is made up of 15 amino acids. Germline V gives CDR1 SGHVS, CDR2 FNYEAQ. CDR3 DNA sequence: TGTGCCAGCAGCTCTGTTTTAGCGGGGTCCGGGGAGCTGTTTTTT. This translates into CASSSVLAGSGELFF.

The chain combines TRBV6-5 with TRBJ2-2; D possibly corresponds to TRBD1 (5 bases). The CDR3 has 15 amino acids. CDR1 is MNHEY, CDR2 SVGAGI, per germline. Trimming removed 5 bases at V and 1 base at J, with 11 bases between. The CDR3 DNA reads as TGTGCCAGCAGTCCCCCAGGGCGGAACACCGGGGAGCTGTTTTTT. It codes for CASSPPGRNTGELFF.

J is TRBJ2-7 and V is TRBV7-8, with a tentative D call TRBD2 (5 bases). CDR3 length equals 14 residues. V lost 5 bases and J lost 2, with 13 bases in between. The germline gives CDR1 SGHVS, CDR2 FQNEAQ. The CDR3 sequence: CASSRAVETYEQYF. In nucleotides, the CDR3 is TGTGCCAGCAGCCGAGCGGTGGAGACCTACGAGCAGTACTTC.

The rearrangement uses TRBV30 and TRBJ1-1; 10 nucleotides align to TRBD1. After removal of 6 bases from V and 3 bases from J, the junction contained 4 bases not matched to a gene. Germline V CDR1 and CDR2: GTSNPN, SVGIG (reference sequence). CDR3 length: 13 amino acids. DNA for the CDR3: TGTGCCTGCCTCGGACAGGGGGACACTGAAGCTTTCTTT. This encodes CACLGQGDTEAFF.

The V and J genes are TRBV4-2 and TRBJ2-3; tentatively, D is TRBD2 (6 bases). Looked up from germline, CDR1 is LGHNA and CDR2 is YNFKEQ. Trimming removed 0 bases at V and 5 bases at J, with 15 bases between. The CDR3 covers 16 residues. The CDR3 loop is CASSQEWRGGVDTQYF. CDR3 sequence (DNA): TGTGCCAGCAGCCAAGAGTGGCGGGGTGGGGTAGATACGCAGTATTTT.

This chain's CDR3 is CASSQLDLLLYNEQFF. CDR3 nucleotides: TGCGCCAGCAGCCAACTGGACTTACTCCTTTACAATGAGCAGTTCTTC. J is TRBJ2-1 and V is TRBV4-1, with D possibly being TRBD2 (5 bases). Germline V lookup: CDR1 MGHRA, CDR2 YSYEKL. The V and J ends lost 2 bases and 4 bases respectively, with 15 bases between them. This CDR3 comprises 16 residues.

The J gene is TRBJ2-2, the V gene TRBV7-8, with a tentative D call TRBD2 (7 bases). Trimming pared 5 bases from V and 4 bases from J, leaving 17 bases between. This CDR3 spans 16 amino acids. Germline-derived CDR1 and CDR2 are SGHVS and FQNEAQ. The CDR3 bases are TGTGCCAGCAGCCGGATGGGGAGGGGGACCACCGGGGAGCTGTTTTTT. Translated: CASSRMGRGTTGELFF. Full variable domain (rest looked up from reference TRBV7-8 and TRBJ2-2): GAGVSQSPRYKVAKRGQDVALRCDPISGHVSLFWYQQALGQGPEFLTYFQNEAQLDKSGLPSDRFFAERPEGSVSTLKIQRTQQEDSAVYLCASSRMGRGTTGELFFGEGSRLTVL.

The CDR3 loop is CASSDRYRGTLRKNIQYF. The CDR3 DNA follows: TGTGCCAGCAGCGACCGGTATCGGGGGACCCTTCGGAAAAACATTCAGTACTTC. V gene TRBV28 combines with J gene TRBJ2-4; TRBD2 is a possible D gene (6 bases). CDR3 length equals 18 residues. Per the germline V gene, CDR1 is MDHEN and CDR2 is SYDVKM. Trimming took off 6 bases at V and 4 bases at J, with 25 bases between the two ends. The variable domain in full, completed from reference TRBV28 and TRBJ2-4, reads DVKVTQSSRYLVKRTGEKVFLECVQDMDHENMFWYRQDPGLGLRLIYFSYDVKMKEKGDIPEGYSVSREKKERFSLILESASTNQTSMYLCASSDRYRGTLRKNIQYFGAGTRLSVL.